The T cell receptor beta chain described here comes from a study of T cells in Graves' hyperthyroidism and ophthalmopathy. At least ten counts were recorded for this clonotype. Trimming removed 5 bases at V and 5 bases at J, with 17 bases between. Per germline, CDR1 SGHTA and CDR2 FQGTGA. This CDR3 contains 15 residues. The TCR beta CDR3 regions underwent amplification using RNA transcripts as the source. HTBI primers drove first-round RT-PCR of the TCR CDR3. TCRdb analysed the multiplex PCR reads with MiXCR anew, one entry per CDR3 protein. The sample records about 340,000 distinct CDR3 sequences, over 20% being singletons.

The source is a woman in her 50s with Graves' hyperthyroidism. The chain has TRBV7-3 and TRBJ2-3; D is uncertain. Material for sequencing was blood. CDR3 DNA: TGTGCCAGCAGCCCCGGTAGTAGCTCCGGAGATACGCAGTATTTT. It codes for CASSPGSSSGDTQYF.